This T cell receptor (beta chain) was recorded in a study of identical twins. Study-level findings and limits: There was more out-of-frame TCR alpha sharing in monozygotic twins than models estimated. Cord blood's abundant beta clonotypes had fewer insertions, unlike memory repertoires. Twin-shared out-of-frame alpha sequences were enriched for low generation probability.

Each cDNA held unique molecular identifiers, and template switching gave it a universal primer site. In TCRdb, the 5' RACE reads were re-called with MiXCR into one record per CDR3 protein. The data hold around 530,000 distinct CDR3 sequences, with around 15% observed a single time. Trimming left V 6 bases short and J 6 bases short, with 16 bases between. The length of the CDR3 is 14 residues. CDR1 and CDR2 (germline): ENHRY, SYGVKD. For this clonotype: Its specificity is unknown.

A further study also used this sample, focusing on yellow fever vaccine responses in identical twins.

The sample taken for sequencing was CD4+ T cells sorted from blood. The TCR comes from a woman in her late teens or twenties in good health. V is TRBV10-3 and J is TRBJ2-3; weak D call: TRBD1 (6 bases). CDR3 loop: CAIRPLSQGDTQYF. The DNA of the CDR3 is TGTGCCATCAGGCCGCTTTCCCAGGGGGATACGCAGTATTTT.